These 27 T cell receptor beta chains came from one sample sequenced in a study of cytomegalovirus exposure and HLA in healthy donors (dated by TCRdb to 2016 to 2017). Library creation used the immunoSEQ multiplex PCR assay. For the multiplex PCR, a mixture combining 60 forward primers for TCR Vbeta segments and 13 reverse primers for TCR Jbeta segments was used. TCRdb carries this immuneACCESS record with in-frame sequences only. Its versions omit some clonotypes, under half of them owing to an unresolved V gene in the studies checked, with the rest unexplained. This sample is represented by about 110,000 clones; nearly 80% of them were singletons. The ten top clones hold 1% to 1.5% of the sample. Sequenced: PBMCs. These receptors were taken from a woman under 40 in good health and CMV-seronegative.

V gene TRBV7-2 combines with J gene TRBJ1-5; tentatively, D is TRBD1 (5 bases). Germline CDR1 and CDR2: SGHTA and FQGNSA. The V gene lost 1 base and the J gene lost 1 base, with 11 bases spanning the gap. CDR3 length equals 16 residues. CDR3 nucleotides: TGTGCCAGCAGCTTAGGGGTAGGGGCCAGCAATCAGCCCCAGCATTTT. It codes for CASSLGVGASNQPQHF.

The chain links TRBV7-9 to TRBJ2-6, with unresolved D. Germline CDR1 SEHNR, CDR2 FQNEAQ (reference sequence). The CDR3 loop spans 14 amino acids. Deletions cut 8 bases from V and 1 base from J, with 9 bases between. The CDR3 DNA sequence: TGTGCCAGCGACGAGGATTCTGGGGCCAACGTCCTGACTTTC. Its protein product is CASDEDSGANVLTF.

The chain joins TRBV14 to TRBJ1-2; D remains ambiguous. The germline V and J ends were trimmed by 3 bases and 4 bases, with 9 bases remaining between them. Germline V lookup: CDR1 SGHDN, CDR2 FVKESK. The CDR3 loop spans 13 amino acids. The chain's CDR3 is CASSQQALYGYTF. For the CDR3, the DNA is TGTGCCAGCAGCCAGCAGGCTCTCTATGGCTACACCTTC.

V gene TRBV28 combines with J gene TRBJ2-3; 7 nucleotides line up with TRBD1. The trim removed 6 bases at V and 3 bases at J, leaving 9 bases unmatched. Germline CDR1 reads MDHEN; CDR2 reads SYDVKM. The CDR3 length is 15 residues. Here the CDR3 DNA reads TGTGCCAGCAGACAGGGGTTGGATCTGACAGATACGCAGTATTTT. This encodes CASRQGLDLTDTQYF.

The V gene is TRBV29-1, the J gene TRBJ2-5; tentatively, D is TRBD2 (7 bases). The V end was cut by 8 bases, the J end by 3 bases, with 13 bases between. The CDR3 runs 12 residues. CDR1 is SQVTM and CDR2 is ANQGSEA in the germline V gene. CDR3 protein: CSMGRGKETQYF. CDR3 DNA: TGCAGCATGGGGAGGGGGAAAGAGACCCAGTACTTC.

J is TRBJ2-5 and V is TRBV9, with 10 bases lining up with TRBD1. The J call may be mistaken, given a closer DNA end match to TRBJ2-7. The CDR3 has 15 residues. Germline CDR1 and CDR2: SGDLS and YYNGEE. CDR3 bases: TGTGCCAGCAGCCCCCGGGACAGGGGATACTACGAGCAGTACTTC. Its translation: CASSPRDRGYYEQYF.

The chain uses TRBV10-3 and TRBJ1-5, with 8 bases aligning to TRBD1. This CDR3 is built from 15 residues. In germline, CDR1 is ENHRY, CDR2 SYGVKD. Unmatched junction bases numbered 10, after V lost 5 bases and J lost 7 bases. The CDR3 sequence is CAISNPGGLGQPQHF. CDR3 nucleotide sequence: TGTGCCATCAGTAATCCAGGGGGCTTGGGGCAGCCCCAGCATTTT.

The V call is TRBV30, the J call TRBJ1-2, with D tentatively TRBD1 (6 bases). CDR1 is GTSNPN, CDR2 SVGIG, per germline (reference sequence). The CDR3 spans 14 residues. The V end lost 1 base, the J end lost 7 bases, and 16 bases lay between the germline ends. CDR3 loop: CAWSAQGFRGGYTF. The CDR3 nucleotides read TGTGCCTGGAGTGCTCAGGGGTTTCGAGGTGGCTACACCTTC.

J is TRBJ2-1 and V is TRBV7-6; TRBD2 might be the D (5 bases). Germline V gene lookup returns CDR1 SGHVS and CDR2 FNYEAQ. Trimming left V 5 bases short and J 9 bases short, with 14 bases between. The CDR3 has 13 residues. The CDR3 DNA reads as TGTGCCAGCAGCCAGAATACCGGAGGTGAGCAGTTCTTC. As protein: CASSQNTGGEQFF.

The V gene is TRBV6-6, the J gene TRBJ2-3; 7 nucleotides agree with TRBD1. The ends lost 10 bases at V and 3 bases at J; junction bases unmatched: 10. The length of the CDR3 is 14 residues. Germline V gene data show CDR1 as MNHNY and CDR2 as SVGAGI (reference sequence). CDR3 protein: CAIWDRTRTDTQYF. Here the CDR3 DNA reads TGTGCCATCTGGGACAGAACGAGGACAGATACGCAGTATTTT.

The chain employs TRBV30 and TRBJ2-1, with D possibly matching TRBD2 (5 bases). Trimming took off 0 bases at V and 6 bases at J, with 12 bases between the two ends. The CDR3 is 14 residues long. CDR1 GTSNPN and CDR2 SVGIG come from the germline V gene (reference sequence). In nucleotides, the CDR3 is TGTGCCTGGAGTGTAGGACTGAATGTCAATGAGCAGTTCTTC. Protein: CAWSVGLNVNEQFF.

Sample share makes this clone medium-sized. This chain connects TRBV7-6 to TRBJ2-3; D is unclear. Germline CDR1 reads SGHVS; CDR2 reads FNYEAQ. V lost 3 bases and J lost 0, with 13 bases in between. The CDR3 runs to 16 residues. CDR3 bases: TGTGCCAGCAGCTTGAACCCAGACATGAGCACAGATACGCAGTATTTT. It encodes CASSLNPDMSTDTQYF.

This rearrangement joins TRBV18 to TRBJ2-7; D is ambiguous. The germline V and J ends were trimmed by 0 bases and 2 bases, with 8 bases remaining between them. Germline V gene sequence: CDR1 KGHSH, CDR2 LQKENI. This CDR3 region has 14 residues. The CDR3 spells CASSPPTVPYEQYF. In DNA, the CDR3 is TGTGCCAGCTCACCACCAACGGTTCCCTACGAGCAGTACTTC.

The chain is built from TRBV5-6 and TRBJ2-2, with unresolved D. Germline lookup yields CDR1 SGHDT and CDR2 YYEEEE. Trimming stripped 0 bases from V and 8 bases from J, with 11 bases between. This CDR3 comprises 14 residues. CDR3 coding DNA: TGTGCCAGCAGCTTGGCGACCCGGGTGGGGGAGCTGTTTTTT. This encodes CASSLATRVGELFF.

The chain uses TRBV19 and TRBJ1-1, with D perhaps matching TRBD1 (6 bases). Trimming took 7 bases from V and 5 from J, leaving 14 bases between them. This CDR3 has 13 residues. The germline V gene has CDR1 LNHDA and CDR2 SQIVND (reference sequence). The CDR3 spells CASKWGRETEAFF. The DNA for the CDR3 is TGTGCCAGTAAATGGGGGCGCGAGACTGAAGCTTTCTTT.

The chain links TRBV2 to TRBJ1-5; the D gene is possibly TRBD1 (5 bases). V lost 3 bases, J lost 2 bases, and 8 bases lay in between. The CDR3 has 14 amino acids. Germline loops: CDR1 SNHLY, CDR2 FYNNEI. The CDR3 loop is CASSDRVRNQPQHF. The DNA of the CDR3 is TGTGCCAGCAGTGACAGGGTACGCAATCAGCCCCAGCATTTT.

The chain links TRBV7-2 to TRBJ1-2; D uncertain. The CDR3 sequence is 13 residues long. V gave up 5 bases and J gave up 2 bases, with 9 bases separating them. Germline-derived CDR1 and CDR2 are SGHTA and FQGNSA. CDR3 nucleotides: TGTGCCAGCAGCCCGGGGATCAACTATGGCTACACCTTC. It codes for CASSPGINYGYTF.

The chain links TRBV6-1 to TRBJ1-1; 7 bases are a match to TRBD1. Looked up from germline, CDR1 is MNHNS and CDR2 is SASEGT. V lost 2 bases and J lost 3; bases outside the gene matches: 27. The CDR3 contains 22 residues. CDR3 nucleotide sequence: TGTGCCAGCAGTGAAAAGTTTGCGTCCGGGATAGCGTTAAAACAGGGGCACACTGAAGCTTTCTTT. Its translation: CASSEKFASGIALKQGHTEAFF.

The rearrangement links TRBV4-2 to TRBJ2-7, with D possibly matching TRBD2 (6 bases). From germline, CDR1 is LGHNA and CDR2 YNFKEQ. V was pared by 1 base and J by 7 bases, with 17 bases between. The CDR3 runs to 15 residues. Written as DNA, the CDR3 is TGTGCCAGCAGCCAAGTTCCAGGGAAGGCGGGGGAGCAGTACTTC. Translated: CASSQVPGKAGEQYF.

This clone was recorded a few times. CDR3 sequence reads: CASSLNRLSGGPTYEQYF. Written as DNA, the CDR3 is TGTGCCAGCAGCCTCAACCGGCTAAGCGGGGGCCCAACCTACGAGCAGTACTTC. V is TRBV5-4 and J is TRBJ2-7, with 8 bases identical to TRBD2. Germline V gene data show CDR1 as SGHNT and CDR2 as YYREEE (reference sequence). This CDR3 has 18 amino acids. V was clipped by 4 bases and J by 2 bases; unmatched bases: 17. Together with reference TRBV5-4 and TRBJ2-7, the CDR3 gives the full variable domain: ETGVTQSPTHLIKTRGQQVTLRCSSQSGHNTVSWYQQALGQGPQFIFQYYREEENGRGNFPPRFSGLQFPNYSSELNVNALELDDSALYLCASSLNRLSGGPTYEQYFGPGTRLTVT.

The CDR3 reads CATLYRVFNSPLHF. The CDR3 DNA is TGTGCCACCCTTTACAGGGTCTTTAATTCACCCCTCCACTTT. The chain employs TRBV7-3 and TRBJ1-6; D may be TRBD1 (6 bases). Per the germline V gene, CDR1 is SGHTA and CDR2 is FQGTGA. CDR3 length: 14 residues. The V and J ends lost 10 bases and 6 bases respectively, with 16 bases between them.

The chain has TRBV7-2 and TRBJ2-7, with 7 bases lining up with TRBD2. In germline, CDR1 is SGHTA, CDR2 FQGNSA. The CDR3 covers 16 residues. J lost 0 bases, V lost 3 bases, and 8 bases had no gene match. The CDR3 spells CASSLGRETSSYEQYF. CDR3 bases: TGTGCCAGCAGCTTGGGGCGGGAGACCTCCTCCTACGAGCAGTACTTC.

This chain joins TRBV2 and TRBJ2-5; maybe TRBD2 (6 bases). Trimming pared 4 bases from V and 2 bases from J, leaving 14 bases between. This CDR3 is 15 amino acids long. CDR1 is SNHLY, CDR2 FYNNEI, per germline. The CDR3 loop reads CASSVEGLFQETQYF. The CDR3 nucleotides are TGTGCCAGCAGTGTGGAGGGGCTCTTTCAAGAGACCCAGTACTTC. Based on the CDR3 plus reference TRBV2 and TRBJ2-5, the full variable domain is EPEVTQTPSHQVTQMGQEVILRCVPISNHLYFYWYRQILGQKVEFLVSFYNNEISEKSEIFDDQFSVERPDGSNFTLKIRSTKLEDSAMYFCASSVEGLFQETQYFGPGTRLLVL.

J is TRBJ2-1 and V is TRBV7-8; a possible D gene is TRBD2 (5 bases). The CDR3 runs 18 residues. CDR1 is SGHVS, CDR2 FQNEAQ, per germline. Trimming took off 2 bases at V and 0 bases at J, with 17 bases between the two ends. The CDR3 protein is CASSLPLAAASSYNEQFF. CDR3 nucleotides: TGTGCCAGCAGCTTACCACTCGCAGCGGCAAGCTCCTACAATGAGCAGTTCTTC.

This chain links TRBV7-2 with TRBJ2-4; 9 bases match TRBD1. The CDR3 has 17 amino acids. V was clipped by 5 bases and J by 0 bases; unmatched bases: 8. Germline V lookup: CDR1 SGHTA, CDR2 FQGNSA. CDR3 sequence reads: CASSPPQGALAKNIQYF. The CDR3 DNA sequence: TGTGCCAGCAGCCCGCCACAGGGGGCTTTAGCCAAAAACATTCAGTACTTC.

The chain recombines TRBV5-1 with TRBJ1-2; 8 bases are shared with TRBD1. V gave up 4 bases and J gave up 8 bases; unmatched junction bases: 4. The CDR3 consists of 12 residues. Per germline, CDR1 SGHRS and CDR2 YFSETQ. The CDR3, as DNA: TGCGCCAGCAGCGGGGGGACAGGCGGCTACACCTTC. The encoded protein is CASSGGTGGYTF.

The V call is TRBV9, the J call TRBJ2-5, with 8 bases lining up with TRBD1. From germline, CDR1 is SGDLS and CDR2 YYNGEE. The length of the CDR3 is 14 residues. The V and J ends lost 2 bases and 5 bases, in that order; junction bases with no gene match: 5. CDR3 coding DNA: TGTGCCAGCAGCGTGAGGACAGGGCCGGAGACCCAGTACTTC. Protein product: CASSVRTGPETQYF.